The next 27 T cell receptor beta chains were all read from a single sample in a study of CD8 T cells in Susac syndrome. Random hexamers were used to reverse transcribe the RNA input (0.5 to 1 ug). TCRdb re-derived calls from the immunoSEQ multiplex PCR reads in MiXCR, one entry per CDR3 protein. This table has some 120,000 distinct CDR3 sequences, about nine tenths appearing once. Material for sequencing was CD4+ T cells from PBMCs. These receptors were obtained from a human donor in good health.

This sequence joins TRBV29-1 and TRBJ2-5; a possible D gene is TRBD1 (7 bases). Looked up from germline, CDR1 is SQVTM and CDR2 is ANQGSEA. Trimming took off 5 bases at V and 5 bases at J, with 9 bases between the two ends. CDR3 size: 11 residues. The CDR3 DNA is TGCAGCGTTCAGGGGGGCGAGACCCAGTACTTC. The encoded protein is CSVQGGETQYF.

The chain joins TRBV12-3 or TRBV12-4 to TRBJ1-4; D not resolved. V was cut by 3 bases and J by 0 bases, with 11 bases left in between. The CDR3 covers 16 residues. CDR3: CASSFDQSTTNEKLFF. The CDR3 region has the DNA TGTGCCAGCAGTTTCGACCAGTCGACAACTAATGAAAAACTGTTTTTT.

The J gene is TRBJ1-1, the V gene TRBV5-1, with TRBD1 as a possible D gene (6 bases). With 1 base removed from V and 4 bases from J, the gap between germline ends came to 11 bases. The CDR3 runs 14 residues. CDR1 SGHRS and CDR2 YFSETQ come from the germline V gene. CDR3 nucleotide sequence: TGCGCCAGCAGCTTGACGGGGGCTGCCACTGAAGCTTTCTTT. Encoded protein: CASSLTGAATEAFF.

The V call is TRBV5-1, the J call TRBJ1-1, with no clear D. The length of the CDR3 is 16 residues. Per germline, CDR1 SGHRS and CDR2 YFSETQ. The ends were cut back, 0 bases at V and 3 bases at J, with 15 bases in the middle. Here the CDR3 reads CASSLASANADTEAFF. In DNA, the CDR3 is TGCGCCAGCAGCTTGGCCTCTGCCAACGCGGACACTGAAGCTTTCTTT. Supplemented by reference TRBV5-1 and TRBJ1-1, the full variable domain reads KAGVTQTPRYLIKTRGQQVTLSCSPISGHRSVSWYQQTPGQGLQFLFEYFSETQRNKGNFPGRFSGRQFSNSRSEMNVSTLELGDSALYLCASSLASANADTEAFFGQGTRLTVV.

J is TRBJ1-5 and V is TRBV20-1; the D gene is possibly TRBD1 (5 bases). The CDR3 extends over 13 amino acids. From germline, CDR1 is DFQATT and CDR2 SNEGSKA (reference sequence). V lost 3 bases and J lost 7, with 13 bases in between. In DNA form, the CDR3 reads TGCAGTGCTAGCGCCCAGGGAGGACAGCCCCAGCATTTT. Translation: CSASAQGGQPQHF.

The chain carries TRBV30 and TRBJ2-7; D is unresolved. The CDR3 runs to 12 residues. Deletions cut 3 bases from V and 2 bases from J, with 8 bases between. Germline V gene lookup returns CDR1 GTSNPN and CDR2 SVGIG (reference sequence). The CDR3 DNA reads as TGTGCCTGGAGCACTGGACCCTACGAGCAGTACTTC. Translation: CAWSTGPYEQYF.

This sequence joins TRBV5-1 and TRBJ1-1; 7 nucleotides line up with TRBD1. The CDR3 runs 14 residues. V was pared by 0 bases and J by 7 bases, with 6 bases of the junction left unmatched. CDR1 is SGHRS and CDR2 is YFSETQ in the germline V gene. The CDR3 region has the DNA TGCGCCAGCAGCTTGGCCGATAGGACAGGTGAAGCTTTCTTT. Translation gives CASSLADRTGEAFF.

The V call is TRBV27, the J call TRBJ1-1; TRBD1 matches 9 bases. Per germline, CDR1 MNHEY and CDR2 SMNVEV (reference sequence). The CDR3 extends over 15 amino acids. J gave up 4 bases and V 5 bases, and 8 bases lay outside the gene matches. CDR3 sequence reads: CASSPGQGLSTEAFF. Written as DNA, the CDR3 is TGTGCCAGCAGTCCCGGACAGGGGTTAAGCACTGAAGCTTTCTTT.

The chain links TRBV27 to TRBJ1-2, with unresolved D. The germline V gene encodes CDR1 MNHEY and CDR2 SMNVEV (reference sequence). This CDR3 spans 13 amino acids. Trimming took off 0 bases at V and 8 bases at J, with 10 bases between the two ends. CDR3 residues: CASSLSKSSGYTF. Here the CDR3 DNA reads TGTGCCAGCAGTTTATCGAAGTCGTCCGGCTACACCTTC.

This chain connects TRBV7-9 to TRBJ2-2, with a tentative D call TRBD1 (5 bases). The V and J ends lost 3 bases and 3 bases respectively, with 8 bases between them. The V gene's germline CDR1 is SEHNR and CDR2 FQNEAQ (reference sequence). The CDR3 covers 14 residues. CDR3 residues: CASSFRADTGELFF. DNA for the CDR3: TGTGCCAGCAGCTTCAGGGCGGACACCGGGGAGCTGTTTTTT.

The CDR3 DNA reads TGCAGTGCTAGTGTCGGCTCCTACAATGAGCAGTTCTTC. Its translation is CSASVGSYNEQFF. The chain has TRBV20-1 and TRBJ2-1; D is ambiguous. Germline CDR1 and CDR2: DFQATT and SNEGSKA (reference sequence). The CDR3 spans 13 residues. Trimming removed 3 bases from V and 0 bases from J, with 6 bases in between.

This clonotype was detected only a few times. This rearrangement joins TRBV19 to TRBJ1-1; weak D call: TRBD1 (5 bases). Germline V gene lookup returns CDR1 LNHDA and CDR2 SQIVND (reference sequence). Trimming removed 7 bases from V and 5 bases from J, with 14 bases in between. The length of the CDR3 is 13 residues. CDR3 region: CASKFRDLTEAFF. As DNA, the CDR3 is TGTGCCAGTAAGTTCCGGGACTTGACTGAAGCTTTCTTT.

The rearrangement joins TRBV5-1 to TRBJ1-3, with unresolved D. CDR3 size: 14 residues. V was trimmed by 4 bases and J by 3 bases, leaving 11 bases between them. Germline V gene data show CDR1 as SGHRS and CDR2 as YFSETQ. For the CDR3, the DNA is TGCGCCAGCAGCATGGGGTCGAATGGAAACACCATATATTTT. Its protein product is CASSMGSNGNTIYF.

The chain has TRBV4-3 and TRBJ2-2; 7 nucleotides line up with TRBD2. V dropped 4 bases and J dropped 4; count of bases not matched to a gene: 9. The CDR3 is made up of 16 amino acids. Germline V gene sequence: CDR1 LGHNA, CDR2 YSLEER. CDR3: CASSPRAAGTTGELFF. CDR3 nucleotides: TGCGCCAGCAGCCCCCGCGCAGCGGGGACCACCGGGGAGCTGTTTTTT.

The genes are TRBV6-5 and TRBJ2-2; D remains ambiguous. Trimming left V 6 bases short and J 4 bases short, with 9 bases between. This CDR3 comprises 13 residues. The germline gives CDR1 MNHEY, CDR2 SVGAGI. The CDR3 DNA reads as TGTGCCAGCAGGTTCCCAGGCACCGGGGAGCTGTTTTTT. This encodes CASRFPGTGELFF.

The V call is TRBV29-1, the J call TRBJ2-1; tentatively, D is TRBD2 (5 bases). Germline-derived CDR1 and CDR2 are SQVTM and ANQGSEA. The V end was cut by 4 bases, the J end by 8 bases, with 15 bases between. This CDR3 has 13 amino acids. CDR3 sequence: CSVALGQRDEQFF. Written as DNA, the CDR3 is TGCAGCGTTGCTCTTGGCCAGAGGGATGAGCAGTTCTTC.

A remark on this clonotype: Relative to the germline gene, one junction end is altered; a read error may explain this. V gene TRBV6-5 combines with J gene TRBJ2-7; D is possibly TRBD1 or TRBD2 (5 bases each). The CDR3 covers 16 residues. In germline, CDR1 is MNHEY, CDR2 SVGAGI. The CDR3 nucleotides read TGTGCCAGCAGTCACTCGGGCCAGGGAGTGACCTACGAGCAGTACTTC. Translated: CASSHSGQGVTYEQYF.

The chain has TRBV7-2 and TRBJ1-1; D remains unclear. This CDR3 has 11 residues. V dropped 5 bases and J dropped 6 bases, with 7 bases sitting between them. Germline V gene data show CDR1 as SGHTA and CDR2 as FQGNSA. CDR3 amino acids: CASSPHSEAFF. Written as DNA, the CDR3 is TGTGCCAGCAGCCCCCACTCTGAAGCTTTCTTT.

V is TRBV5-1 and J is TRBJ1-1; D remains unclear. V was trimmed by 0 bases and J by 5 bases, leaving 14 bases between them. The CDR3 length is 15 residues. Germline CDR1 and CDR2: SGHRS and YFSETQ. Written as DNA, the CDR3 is TGCGCCAGCAGCTTGGAGAGTCGATCTAGTACTGAAGCTTTCTTT. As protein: CASSLESRSSTEAFF.

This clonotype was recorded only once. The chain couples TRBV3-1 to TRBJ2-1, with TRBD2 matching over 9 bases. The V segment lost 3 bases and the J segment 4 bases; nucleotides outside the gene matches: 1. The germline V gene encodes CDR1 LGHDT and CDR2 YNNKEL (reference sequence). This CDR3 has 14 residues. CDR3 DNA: TGTGCCAGCAGCCACAGCGGGGGGTACAATGAGCAGTTCTTC. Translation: CASSHSGGYNEQFF.

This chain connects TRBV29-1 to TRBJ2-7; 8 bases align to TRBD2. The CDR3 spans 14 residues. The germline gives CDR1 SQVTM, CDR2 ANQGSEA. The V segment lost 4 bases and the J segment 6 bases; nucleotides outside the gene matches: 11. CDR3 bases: TGCAGCGTTGCCCTCAGCGGGGGAGGGTTCGAGCAGTACTTC. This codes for CSVALSGGGFEQYF.

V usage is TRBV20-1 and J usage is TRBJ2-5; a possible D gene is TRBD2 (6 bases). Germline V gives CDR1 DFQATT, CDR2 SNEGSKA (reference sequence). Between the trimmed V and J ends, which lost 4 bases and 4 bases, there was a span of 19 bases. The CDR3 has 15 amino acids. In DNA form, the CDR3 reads TGCAGTGCTAAACAGGTCCCATCGGGACTAGAGACCCAGTACTTC. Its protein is CSAKQVPSGLETQYF.

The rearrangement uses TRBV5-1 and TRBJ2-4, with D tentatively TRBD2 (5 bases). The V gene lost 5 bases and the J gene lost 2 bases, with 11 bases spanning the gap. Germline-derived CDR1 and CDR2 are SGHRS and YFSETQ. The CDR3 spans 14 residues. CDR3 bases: TGCGCCAGCAGAAACGAGGGAACCAAAAACATTCAGTACTTC. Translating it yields CASRNEGTKNIQYF.

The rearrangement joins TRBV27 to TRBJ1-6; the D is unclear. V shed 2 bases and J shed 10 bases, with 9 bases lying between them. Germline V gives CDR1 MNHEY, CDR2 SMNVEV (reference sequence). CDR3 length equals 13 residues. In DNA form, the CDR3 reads TGTGCCAGCAGTTTACCCGGGCCCTCACCCCTCCACTTT. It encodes CASSLPGPSPLHF.

CDR3 sequence (DNA): TGTGCCAGCAGCTCTCTTAGCGGGGGGGACTACGAGCAGTACTTC. Translating it yields CASSSLSGGDYEQYF. The rearrangement uses TRBV7-2 and TRBJ2-7; 11 bases are shared with TRBD2. CDR1 and CDR2 (germline): SGHTA, FQGNSA. The V segment lost 4 bases and the J segment 3 bases; nucleotides outside the gene matches: 5. The CDR3 runs 15 residues.

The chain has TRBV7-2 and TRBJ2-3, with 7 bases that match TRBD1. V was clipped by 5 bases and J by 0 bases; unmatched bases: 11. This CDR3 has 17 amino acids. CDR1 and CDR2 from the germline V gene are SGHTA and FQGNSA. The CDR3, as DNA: TGTGCCAGCAGCCTGAGGACAGGTACAACTAGCACAGATACGCAGTATTTT. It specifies CASSLRTGTTSTDTQYF.

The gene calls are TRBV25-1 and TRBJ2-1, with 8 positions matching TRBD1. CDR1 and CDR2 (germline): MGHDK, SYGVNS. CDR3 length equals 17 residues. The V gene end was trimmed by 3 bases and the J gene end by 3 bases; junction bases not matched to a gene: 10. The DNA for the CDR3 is TGTGCCAGCAGTGACCCAGGGGGCGCGGTACGCTACAATGAGCAGTTCTTC. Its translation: CASSDPGGAVRYNEQFF.